This T cell receptor beta chain was sequenced during a study of beta chain features in type 1 diabetes. This clone was counted only a few times. The target antigen is unknown. The isolated RNA, all of it, was reverse transcribed, so expressed TCRB transcripts were what got sequenced. Around 3.57 million reads was the average for naive, central memory and regulatory T cell samples. TCRdb keeps only in-frame clones here, not all; method: immunoSEQ multiplex PCR. The sample holds around 250,000 clones, over 11% seen once. CDR3 length: 14 residues. Per the germline V gene, CDR1 is SQVTM and CDR2 is ANQGSEA. V gave up 2 bases and J gave up 3 bases; unmatched junction bases: 3. On average, the one heparinised blood draw given by each donor was about 100 mL. Findings and limits, study-wide: Healthy donors had naive, central memory and Treg TCRB repertoires that appeared less similar than those seen among patients. In every one of the four CD4+ subsets, TCRB CDR3s were moderately but significantly shorter in Type 1 diabetes patients. Patients with type 1 diabetes showed fewer VDJ junction insertions and more deletions.

This receptor was taken from a man aged 25 to 45 with type 1 diabetes. Sequenced input: naive CD4+ T cells from blood. V is TRBV29-1 and J is TRBJ2-3, with 9 positions matching TRBD2. The DNA for the CDR3 is TGCAGCGTTGAATCGCGGGAGGGAACAGATACGCAGTATTTT. Translated, it gives CSVESREGTDTQYF.